The following is a T cell receptor beta chain sequence with its context. Its antigen is still unknown. No qualities accompany the bases; no much larger clone lies one base away. The record originates from a study of blood T cell repertoires in COVID-19 (dated by TCRdb to about 2020). The study in broad terms: Collaborator samples came from the United States, Italy and Spain and covered acute and convalescent phases of COVID-19. Sample metadata almost always included a de-identified subject ID, COVID-19 status, age in years and sex. A freely available public database, intended as a resource for researchers studying the immune response to SARS-CoV-2, is where the repertoires were released. The prospective study material was composed of cDNA or gDNA derived from T cells, B-cell-depleted T cells, or PBMCs. Subjects who had been exposed to COVID-19, were actively infected with it, or had recovered from it provided the deeply sampled blood TCRbeta repertoires that made up the dataset. HLA class I and class II types, where available, came from metadata supplied by the sample provider rather than from assay-based typing. Samples came from the ongoing ImmuneRACE study (first 160 participants) plus 1,254 subjects from 6 global collaborators. What the study reported, not specific to this receptor: How much clinical and demographic metadata was included differed by source and by participant, and the metadata was provided uncurated.

In the prospective study, participants were about 18 to 100 years old, resided in under 30 geographic areas of the United States, and were enrolled through a virtual design. Cohort assignment in the prospective study relied on participant-reported clinical history from a screening survey and a study questionnaire. Recovered participants in ImmuneRACE Cohort 3 were defined as having two consecutive negative NP/OP PCR tests, clearance from a healthcare professional, or resolution of symptoms. In the prospective study, whole blood, serum and a nasopharyngeal or oropharyngeal swab were collected from each participant by mobile phlebotomists. Additional blood draws and questionnaires over an approximately 2-month period could optionally be provided by prospective study participants. Before DNA extraction, blood samples from the prospective study were shipped at room temperature or frozen. The immunoSEQ Assay, a bias-controlled multiplex PCR, was used to amplify TCRbeta CDR3 regions from genomic DNA. The study's own analysis went as follows. Nucleated cell counts per sample were estimated from amplification of reference gene primers within the assay. To quantify the absolute abundance of each unique TCRbeta CDR3 rearrangement, sequence reads were collapsed and filtered. For each sample, productive Simpson clonality was calculated by taking the square root of Simpson's diversity index across productive rearrangements. TCRdb retrieved this table from immuneACCESS and kept in-frame rearrangements only. Not all clones are present; in checked studies, unresolved V genes account for under half, and no reason is known for the remainder. From that table come the V and J calls and clone size; the DNA was used to work out D and trimming. Present in this sample are over 250,000 clones, about nine tenths of which were seen just once. About 3% of the sample rests with the top ten.

According to the germline V gene, CDR1 reads SGHTS and CDR2 reads YDEGEE. Compared with germline, V lacks 0 bases and J lacks 7 bases; bases without a gene match: 6. Including the terminal cysteine and phenylalanine, the CDR3 comprises 16 residues. CDR3 DNA only is kept here, 48 bases in frame from base 1. This receptor chain uses TRBV5-8 and TRBJ2-1; TRBD2 fits 11 bases in the junction. This clonotype was obtained from a woman aged 45-59 years who had recovered from COVID-19. The sequenced sample consisted of PBMCs or T cells enriched from blood (not recorded which). In nucleotides, the sequence is TGTGCCAGCAGCTTGGCTAGCTTAGCGGGAGGGAATGAGCAGTTCTTC. Translation gives CASSLASLAGGNEQFF.